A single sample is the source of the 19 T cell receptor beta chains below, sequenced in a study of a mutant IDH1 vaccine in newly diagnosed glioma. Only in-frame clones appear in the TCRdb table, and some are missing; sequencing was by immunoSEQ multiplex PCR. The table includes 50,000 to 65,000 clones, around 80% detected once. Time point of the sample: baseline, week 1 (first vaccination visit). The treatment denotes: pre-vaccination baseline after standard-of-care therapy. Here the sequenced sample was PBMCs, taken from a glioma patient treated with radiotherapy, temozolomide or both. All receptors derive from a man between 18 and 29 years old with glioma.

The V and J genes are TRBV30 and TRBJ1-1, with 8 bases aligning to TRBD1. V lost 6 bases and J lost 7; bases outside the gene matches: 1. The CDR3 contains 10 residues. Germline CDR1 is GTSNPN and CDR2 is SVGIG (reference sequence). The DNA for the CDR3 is TGTGCCTGTGACAGGGGTGAAGCTTTCTTT. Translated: CACDRGEAFF.

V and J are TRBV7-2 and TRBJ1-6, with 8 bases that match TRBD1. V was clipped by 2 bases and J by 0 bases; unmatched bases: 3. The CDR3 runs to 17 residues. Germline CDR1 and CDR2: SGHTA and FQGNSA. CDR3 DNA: TGTGCCAGCAGCTTAACCGGACAGGGCTCCTATAATTCACCCCTCCACTTT. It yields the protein CASSLTGQGSYNSPLHF.

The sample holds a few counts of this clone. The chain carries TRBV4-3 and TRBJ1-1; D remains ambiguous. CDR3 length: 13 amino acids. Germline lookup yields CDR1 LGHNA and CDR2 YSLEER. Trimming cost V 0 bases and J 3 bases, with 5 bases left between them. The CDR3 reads CASSQDGDTEAFF. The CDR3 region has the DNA TGCGCCAGCAGCCAAGACGGAGACACTGAAGCTTTCTTT.

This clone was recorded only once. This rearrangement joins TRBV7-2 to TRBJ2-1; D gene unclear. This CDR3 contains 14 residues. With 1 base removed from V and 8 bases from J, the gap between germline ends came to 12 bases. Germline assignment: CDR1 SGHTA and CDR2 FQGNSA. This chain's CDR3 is CASSLDWLLHEQFF. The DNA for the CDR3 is TGTGCCAGCAGCTTAGACTGGCTTCTCCATGAGCAGTTCTTC.

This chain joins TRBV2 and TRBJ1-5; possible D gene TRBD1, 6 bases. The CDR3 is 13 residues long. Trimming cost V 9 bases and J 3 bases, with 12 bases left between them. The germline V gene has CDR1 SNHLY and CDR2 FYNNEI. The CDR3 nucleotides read TGTGCCAGTTTTGGGGGGCCCAATCAGCCCCAGCATTTT. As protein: CASFGGPNQPQHF.

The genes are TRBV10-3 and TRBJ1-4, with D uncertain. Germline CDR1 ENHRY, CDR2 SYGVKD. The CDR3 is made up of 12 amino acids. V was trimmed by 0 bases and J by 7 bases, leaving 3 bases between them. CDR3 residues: CAISESSEKLFF. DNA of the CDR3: TGTGCCATCAGTGAGTCGTCTGAAAAACTGTTTTTT.

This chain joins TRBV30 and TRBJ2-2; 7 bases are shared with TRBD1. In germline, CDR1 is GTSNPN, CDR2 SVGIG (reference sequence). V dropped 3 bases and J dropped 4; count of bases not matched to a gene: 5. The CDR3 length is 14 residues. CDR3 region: CAWRFGTVTGELFF. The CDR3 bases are TGTGCCTGGAGATTCGGGACAGTCACCGGGGAGCTGTTTTTT.

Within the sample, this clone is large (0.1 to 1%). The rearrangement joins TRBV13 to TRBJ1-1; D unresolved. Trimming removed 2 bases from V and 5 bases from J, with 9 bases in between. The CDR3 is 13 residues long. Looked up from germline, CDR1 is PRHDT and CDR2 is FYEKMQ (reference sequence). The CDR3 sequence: CASSLTEFTEAFF. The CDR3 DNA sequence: TGTGCCAGCAGCTTAACGGAGTTTACTGAAGCTTTCTTT.

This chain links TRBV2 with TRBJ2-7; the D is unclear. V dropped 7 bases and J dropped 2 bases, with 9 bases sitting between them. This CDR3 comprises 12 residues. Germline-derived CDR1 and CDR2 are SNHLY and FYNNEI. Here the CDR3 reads CASNPDPYEQYF. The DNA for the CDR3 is TGTGCCAGCAACCCCGATCCCTACGAGCAGTACTTC.

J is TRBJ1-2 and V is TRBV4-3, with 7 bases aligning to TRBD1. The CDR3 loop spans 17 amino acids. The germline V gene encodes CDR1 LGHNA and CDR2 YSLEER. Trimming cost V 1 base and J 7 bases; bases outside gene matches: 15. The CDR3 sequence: CASSQGFATGRARGYTF. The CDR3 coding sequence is TGCGCCAGCAGCCAAGGTTTTGCGACAGGGAGGGCTCGTGGCTACACCTTC.

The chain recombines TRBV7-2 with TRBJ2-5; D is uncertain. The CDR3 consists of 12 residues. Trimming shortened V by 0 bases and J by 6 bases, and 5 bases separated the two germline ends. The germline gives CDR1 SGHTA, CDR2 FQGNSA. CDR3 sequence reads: CASSLALKTQYF. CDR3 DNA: TGTGCCAGCAGCTTAGCGTTAAAGACCCAGTACTTC.

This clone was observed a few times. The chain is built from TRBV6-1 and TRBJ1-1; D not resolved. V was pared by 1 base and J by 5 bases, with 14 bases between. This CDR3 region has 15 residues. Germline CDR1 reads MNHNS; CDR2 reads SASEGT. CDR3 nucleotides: TGTGCCAGCAGTGAAGGAACCCGGGCCCTGACTGAAGCTTTCTTT. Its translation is CASSEGTRALTEAFF.

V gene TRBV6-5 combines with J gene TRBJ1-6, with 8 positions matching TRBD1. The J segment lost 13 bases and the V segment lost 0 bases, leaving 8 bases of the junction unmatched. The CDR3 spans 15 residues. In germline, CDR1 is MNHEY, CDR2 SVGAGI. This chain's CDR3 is CASSYSRQGWSPLHF. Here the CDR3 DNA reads TGTGCCAGCAGTTACTCGAGACAGGGGTGGTCCCCCCTCCACTTT.

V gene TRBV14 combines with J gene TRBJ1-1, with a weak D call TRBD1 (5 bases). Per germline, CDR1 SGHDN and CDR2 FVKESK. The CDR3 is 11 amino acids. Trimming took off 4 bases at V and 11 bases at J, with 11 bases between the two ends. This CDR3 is CASSLGGWAFF. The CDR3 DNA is TGTGCCAGCAGCCTGGGGGGGTGGGCTTTCTTT. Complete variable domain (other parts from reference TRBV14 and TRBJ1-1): EAGVTQFPSHSVIEKGQTVTLRCDPISGHDNLYWYRRVMGKEIKFLLHFVKESKQDESGMPNNRFLAERTGGTYSTLKVQPAELEDSGVYFCASSLGGWAFFGQGTRLTVV.

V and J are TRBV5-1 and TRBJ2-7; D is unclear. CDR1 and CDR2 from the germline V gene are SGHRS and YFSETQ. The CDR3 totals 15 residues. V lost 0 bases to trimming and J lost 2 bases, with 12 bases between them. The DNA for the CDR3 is TGCGCCAGCAGCTTGGCTCCGGTCCCAACCTACGAGCAGTACTTC. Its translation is CASSLAPVPTYEQYF.

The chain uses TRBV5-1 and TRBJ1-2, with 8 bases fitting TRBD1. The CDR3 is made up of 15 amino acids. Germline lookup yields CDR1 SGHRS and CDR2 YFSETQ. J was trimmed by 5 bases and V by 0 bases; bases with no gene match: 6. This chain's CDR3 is CASSLGRQGLYGYTF. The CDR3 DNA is TGCGCCAGCAGCTTGGGGCGACAGGGGCTTTATGGCTACACCTTC.

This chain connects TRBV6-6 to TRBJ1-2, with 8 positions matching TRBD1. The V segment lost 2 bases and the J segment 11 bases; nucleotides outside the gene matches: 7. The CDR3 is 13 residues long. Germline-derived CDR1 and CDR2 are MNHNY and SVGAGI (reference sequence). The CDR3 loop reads CASSYAGQAKYTF. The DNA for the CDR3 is TGTGCCAGCAGTTACGCGGGACAGGCGAAGTACACCTTC.

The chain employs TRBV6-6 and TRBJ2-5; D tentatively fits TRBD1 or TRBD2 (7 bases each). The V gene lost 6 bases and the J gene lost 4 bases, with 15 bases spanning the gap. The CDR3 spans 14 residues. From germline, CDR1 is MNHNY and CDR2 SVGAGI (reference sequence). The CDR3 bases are TGTGCCAGCAGGCCACAGGGGAGGGGAGAGACCCAGTACTTC. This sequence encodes CASRPQGRGETQYF.

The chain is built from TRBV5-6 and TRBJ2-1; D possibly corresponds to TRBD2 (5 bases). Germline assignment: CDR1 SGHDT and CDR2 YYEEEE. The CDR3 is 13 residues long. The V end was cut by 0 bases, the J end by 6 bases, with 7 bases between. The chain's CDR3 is CASSLAAANEQFF. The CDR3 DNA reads TGTGCCAGCAGCTTGGCAGCGGCCAATGAGCAGTTCTTC.